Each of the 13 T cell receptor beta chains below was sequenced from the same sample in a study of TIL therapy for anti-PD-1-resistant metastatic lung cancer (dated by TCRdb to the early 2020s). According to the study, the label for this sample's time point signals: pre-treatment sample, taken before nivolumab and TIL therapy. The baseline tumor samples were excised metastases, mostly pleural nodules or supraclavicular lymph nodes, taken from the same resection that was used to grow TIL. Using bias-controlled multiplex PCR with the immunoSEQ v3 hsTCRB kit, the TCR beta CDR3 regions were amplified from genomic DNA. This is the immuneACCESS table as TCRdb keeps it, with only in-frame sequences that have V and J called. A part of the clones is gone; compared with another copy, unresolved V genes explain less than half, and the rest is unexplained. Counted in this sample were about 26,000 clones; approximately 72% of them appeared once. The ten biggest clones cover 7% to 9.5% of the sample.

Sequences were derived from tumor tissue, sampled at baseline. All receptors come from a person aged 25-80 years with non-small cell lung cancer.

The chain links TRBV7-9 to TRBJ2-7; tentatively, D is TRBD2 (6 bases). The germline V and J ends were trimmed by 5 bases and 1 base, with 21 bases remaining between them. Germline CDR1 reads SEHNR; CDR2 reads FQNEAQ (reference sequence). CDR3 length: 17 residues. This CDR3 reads CASSPTPGIRESYEQYF. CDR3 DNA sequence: TGTGCCAGCAGCCCTACCCCTGGGATCCGGGAGTCCTACGAGCAGTACTTC.

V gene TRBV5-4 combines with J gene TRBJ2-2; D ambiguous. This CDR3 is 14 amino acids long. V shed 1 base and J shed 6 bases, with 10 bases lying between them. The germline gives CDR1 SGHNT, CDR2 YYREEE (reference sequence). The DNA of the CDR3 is TGTGCCAGCAGCTTGAGGCTGGCCCCCGGGGAGCTGTTTTTT. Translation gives CASSLRLAPGELFF.

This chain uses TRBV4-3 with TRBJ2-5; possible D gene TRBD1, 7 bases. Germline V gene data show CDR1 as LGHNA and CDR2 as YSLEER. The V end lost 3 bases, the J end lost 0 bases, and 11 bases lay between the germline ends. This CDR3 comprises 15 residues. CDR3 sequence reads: CASSHFRGDQETQYF. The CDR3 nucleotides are TGCGCCAGCAGCCACTTCAGGGGGGACCAAGAGACCCAGTACTTC.

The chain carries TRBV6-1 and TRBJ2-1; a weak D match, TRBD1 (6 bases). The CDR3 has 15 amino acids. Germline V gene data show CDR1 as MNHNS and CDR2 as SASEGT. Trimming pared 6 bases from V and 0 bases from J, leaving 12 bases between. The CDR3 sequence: CASRPQGSSYNEQFF. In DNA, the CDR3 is TGTGCCAGCAGACCTCAGGGGAGCTCCTACAATGAGCAGTTCTTC.

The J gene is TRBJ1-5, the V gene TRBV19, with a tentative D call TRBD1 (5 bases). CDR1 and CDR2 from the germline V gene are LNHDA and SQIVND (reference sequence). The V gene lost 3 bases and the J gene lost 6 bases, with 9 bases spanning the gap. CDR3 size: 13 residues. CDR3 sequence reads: CASSIRVIQPQHF. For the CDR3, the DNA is TGTGCCAGTAGTATCAGGGTTATTCAGCCCCAGCATTTT.

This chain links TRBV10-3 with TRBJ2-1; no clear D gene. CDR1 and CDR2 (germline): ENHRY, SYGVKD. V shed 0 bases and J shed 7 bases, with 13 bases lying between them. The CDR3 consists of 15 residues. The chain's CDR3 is CAISESITKRNEQFF. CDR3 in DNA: TGTGCCATCAGTGAGTCGATCACAAAGAGGAATGAGCAGTTCTTC.

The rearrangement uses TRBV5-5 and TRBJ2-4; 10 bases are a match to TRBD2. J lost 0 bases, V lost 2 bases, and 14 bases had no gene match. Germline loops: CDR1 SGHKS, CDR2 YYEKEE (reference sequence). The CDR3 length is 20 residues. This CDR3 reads CASSLPGLAEYNLAKNIQYF. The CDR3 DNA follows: TGTGCCAGCAGCTTACCCGGACTAGCGGAATACAATTTAGCCAAAAACATTCAGTACTTC.

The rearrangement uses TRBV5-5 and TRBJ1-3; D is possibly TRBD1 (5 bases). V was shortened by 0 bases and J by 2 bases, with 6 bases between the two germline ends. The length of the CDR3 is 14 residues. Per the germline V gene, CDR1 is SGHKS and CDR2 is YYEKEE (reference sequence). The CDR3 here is CASSLGGTGNTIYF. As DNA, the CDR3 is TGTGCCAGCAGCTTGGGGGGGACTGGAAACACCATATATTTT.

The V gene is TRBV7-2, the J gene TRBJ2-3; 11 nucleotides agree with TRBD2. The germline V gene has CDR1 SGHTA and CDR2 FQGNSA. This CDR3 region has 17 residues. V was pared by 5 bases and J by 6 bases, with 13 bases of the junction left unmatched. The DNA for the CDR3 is TGTGCCAGCAGCCTGACGGTAGCGGGGGGGCCGTTGGATACGCAGTATTTT. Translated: CASSLTVAGGPLDTQYF.

As DNA, the CDR3 is TGTGCCAGCAGCAAAGGTGGCGGACTAGCGGGGGGCCGGGGCACAGATACGCAGTATTTT. Translation: CASSKGGGLAGGRGTDTQYF. This chain connects TRBV21-1 to TRBJ2-3; the table names TRBD2, a call not compared with the DNA. TRBV21-1 is a listed pseudogene. There are 20 residues in the CDR3.

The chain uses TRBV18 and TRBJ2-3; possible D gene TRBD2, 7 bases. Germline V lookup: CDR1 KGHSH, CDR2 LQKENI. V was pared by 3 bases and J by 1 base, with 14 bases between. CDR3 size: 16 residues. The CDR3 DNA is TGTGCCAGCTCACCGGGGGGGCCTTCGGGCACAGATACGCAGTATTTT. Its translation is CASSPGGPSGTDTQYF.

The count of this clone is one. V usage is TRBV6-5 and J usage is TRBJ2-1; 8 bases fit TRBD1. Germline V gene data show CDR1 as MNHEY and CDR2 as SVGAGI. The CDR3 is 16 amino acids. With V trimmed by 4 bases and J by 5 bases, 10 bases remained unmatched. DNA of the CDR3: TGTGCCAGCAGTTCCCCCACAGGGGGTGGAGACAATGAGCAGTTCTTC. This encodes CASSSPTGGGDNEQFF.

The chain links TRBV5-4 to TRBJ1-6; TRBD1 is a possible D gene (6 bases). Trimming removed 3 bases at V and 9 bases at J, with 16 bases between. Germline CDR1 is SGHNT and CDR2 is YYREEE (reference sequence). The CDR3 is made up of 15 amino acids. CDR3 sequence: CASSWGHADSSPLHF. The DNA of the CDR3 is TGTGCCAGCAGCTGGGGACATGCAGACAGTTCACCCCTCCACTTT.